These 25 T cell receptor beta chains were sequenced from one sample in a study of OX40 agonist ivuxolimab in advanced cancers. Only in-frame clones appear in the TCRdb table, and some are missing; sequencing was by immunoSEQ multiplex PCR. The data hold 50,000 or so clones, with roughly 84% observed a single time. The sequenced sample was CD4+ or CD8+ T cells sorted from blood, obtained in a trial of the OX40 agonist ivuxolimab. The receptors shown here come from an adult with an advanced solid tumor such as melanoma, head and neck, liver or kidney cancer.

The chain joins TRBV30 to TRBJ2-7, with a weak D call TRBD1 (5 bases). The V gene's germline CDR1 is GTSNPN and CDR2 SVGIG (reference sequence). The CDR3 has 11 residues. V shed 7 bases and J shed 4 bases, with 11 bases lying between them. CDR3 nucleotide sequence: TGTGCCTCTTCTCAGGGATACGAGCAGTACTTC. Protein: CASSQGYEQYF.

V usage is TRBV9 and J usage is TRBJ2-7; D is possibly TRBD1 (6 bases). From germline, CDR1 is SGDLS and CDR2 YYNGEE. The V end was cut by 6 bases, the J end by 0 bases, with 13 bases between. The CDR3 has 14 amino acids. The CDR3 is CASNKQGDSYEQYF. The DNA for the CDR3 is TGTGCCAGCAACAAACAGGGAGACTCCTACGAGCAGTACTTC.

This chain connects TRBV7-9 to TRBJ2-1; 12 positions match TRBD2. Germline lookup yields CDR1 SEHNR and CDR2 FQNEAQ (reference sequence). This CDR3 spans 19 amino acids. V gave up 5 bases and J gave up 10 bases; unmatched junction bases: 21. CDR3 protein: CASSATGLAGGLGSREQFF. CDR3 bases: TGTGCCAGCAGCGCCACGGGCCTAGCGGGAGGGCTTGGGAGCAGGGAGCAGTTCTTC.

The chain employs TRBV10-3 and TRBJ2-1; a possible D gene is TRBD2 (6 bases). V was shortened by 11 bases and J by 3 bases, with 17 bases between the two germline ends. CDR1 is ENHRY, CDR2 SYGVKD, per germline. This CDR3 comprises 14 residues. CDR3 residues: CAVTVADLYNEQFF. CDR3 bases: TGTGCCGTTACCGTAGCGGACCTCTACAATGAGCAGTTCTTC.

This rearrangement joins TRBV30 to TRBJ2-7; D remains unclear. Germline V gives CDR1 GTSNPN, CDR2 SVGIG (reference sequence). This CDR3 region has 12 residues. V was cut by 2 bases and J by 0 bases, with 5 bases left in between. CDR3 residues: CAWSPTSYEQYF. CDR3 DNA: TGTGCCTGGAGTCCCACCTCCTACGAGCAGTACTTC.

The V and J genes are TRBV7-6 and TRBJ2-7; no reliable D call. V was pared by 5 bases and J by 0 bases, with 14 bases between. Germline-derived CDR1 and CDR2 are SGHVS and FNYEAQ. There are 15 residues in the CDR3. The DNA of the CDR3 is TGTGCCAGCAGCCCTCAAATATCCAGCTCCTACGAGCAGTACTTC. Translation: CASSPQISSSYEQYF. Complete variable domain (other parts from reference TRBV7-6 and TRBJ2-7): GAGVSQSPRYKVTKRGQDVALRCDPISGHVSLYWYRQALGQGPEFLTYFNYEAQQDKSGLPNDRFSAERPEGSISTLTIQRTEQRDSAMYRCASSPQISSSYEQYFGPGTRLTVT.

V and J are TRBV19 and TRBJ1-5; D remains unclear. The CDR3 totals 17 residues. Trimming pared 7 bases from V and 0 bases from J, leaving 19 bases between. In germline, CDR1 is LNHDA, CDR2 SQIVND (reference sequence). The CDR3 reads CASTNQIGEFSNQPQHF. The CDR3 nucleotides are TGTGCCAGTACCAACCAGATAGGTGAATTTAGCAATCAGCCCCAGCATTTT.

This chain links TRBV5-4 with TRBJ2-1; TRBD2 agrees at 7 bases. CDR1 SGHNT and CDR2 YYREEE come from the germline V gene (reference sequence). The junction had 11 bases not matched to a gene; V was cut back by 4 bases and J by 7 bases. The CDR3 length is 15 residues. The DNA for the CDR3 is TGTGCCAGCAGCCCATCCGGCGGGAGAAGGAATGAGCAGTTCTTC. It is translated as CASSPSGGRRNEQFF.

The gene calls are TRBV6-5 and TRBJ1-4; D remains ambiguous. The CDR3 length is 14 residues. Looked up from germline, CDR1 is MNHEY and CDR2 is SVGAGI. The V end lost 2 bases, the J end lost 1 base, and 5 bases lay between the germline ends. CDR3 residues: CASSYGLTNEKLFF. CDR3 DNA sequence: TGTGCCAGCAGTTACGGACTAACTAATGAAAAACTGTTTTTT.

The V and J genes are TRBV27 and TRBJ2-7, with a possible D match to TRBD2 (7 bases). Looked up from germline, CDR1 is MNHEY and CDR2 is SMNVEV (reference sequence). The CDR3 is made up of 12 amino acids. Between the trimmed V and J ends, which lost 3 bases and 6 bases, there was a span of 9 bases. CDR3 nucleotides: TGTGCCAGCAGTTTGGGAGGGGGCGAGCAGTACTTC. Amino acids: CASSLGGGEQYF.

The chain recombines TRBV27 with TRBJ1-1, with 8 bases that match TRBD1. Trimming cost V 7 bases and J 2 bases; bases outside gene matches: 6. Germline values: CDR1 MNHEY, CDR2 SMNVEV (reference sequence). The CDR3 has 14 residues. The CDR3: CASTMTGANTEAFF. The CDR3 region has the DNA TGTGCCAGCACGATGACAGGGGCAAACACTGAAGCTTTCTTT.

This chain joins TRBV6-5 and TRBJ1-5, with TRBD1 matching over 9 bases. The CDR3 is 14 residues long. In germline, CDR1 is MNHEY, CDR2 SVGAGI. V lost 6 bases to trimming and J lost 5 bases; unmatched junction nucleotides: 5. CDR3 in DNA: TGTGCCAGCAGAACCTACAGGGGGCATCAGCCCCAGCATTTT. Translation: CASRTYRGHQPQHF.

V gene TRBV6-4 combines with J gene TRBJ2-1; 7 bases match TRBD2. This CDR3 spans 15 amino acids. The V segment lost 0 bases and the J segment 1 base; nucleotides outside the gene matches: 0. Germline values: CDR1 MRHNA, CDR2 SNTAGT. The CDR3 bases are TGTGCCAGCAGTGACTCTAGCGGGTCCTACAATGAGCAGTTCTTC. Protein sequence: CASSDSSGSYNEQFF.

The rearrangement links TRBV9 to TRBJ2-5; D is possibly TRBD1 or TRBD2 (5 bases each). This CDR3 spans 14 amino acids. CDR1 and CDR2 (germline): SGDLS, YYNGEE. V lost 4 bases and J lost 5, with 15 bases in between. CDR3: CASSPRTEGETQYF. DNA of the CDR3: TGTGCCAGCAGCCCCCGGACCGAGGGGGAGACCCAGTACTTC.

The V and J genes are TRBV19 and TRBJ1-1; possible D gene TRBD1, 5 bases. The CDR3 is 14 amino acids. The V end was cut by 7 bases, the J end by 4 bases, with 16 bases between. Germline V lookup: CDR1 LNHDA, CDR2 SQIVND (reference sequence). The CDR3 protein is CASTTPGGRTEAFF. The CDR3 DNA is TGTGCCAGTACTACCCCGGGGGGTCGCACTGAAGCTTTCTTT.

The J gene is TRBJ2-1, the V gene TRBV11-2, with TRBD2 matching over 12 bases. V gave up 4 bases and J gave up 9 bases; unmatched junction bases: 7. Germline assignment: CDR1 SGHAT and CDR2 FQNNGV. The CDR3 is 15 residues long. CDR3 DNA: TGTGCCAGCAGCTCACTAGCGGGAGGCCGGGGTGAGCAGTTCTTC. This gives the protein CASSSLAGGRGEQFF.

The rearrangement links TRBV5-1 to TRBJ2-3, with D possibly TRBD2 on 6 matching bases. This CDR3 is built from 16 residues. The V gene lost 4 bases and the J gene lost 4 bases, with 19 bases spanning the gap. Germline-derived CDR1 and CDR2 are SGHRS and YFSETQ. This chain's CDR3 is CASSPGGAQTSDTQYF. Here the CDR3 DNA reads TGCGCCAGCAGCCCCGGCGGGGCGCAGACTTCAGATACGCAGTATTTT.

The V call is TRBV10-3, the J call TRBJ2-1, with 8 bases matching TRBD2. The CDR3 spans 18 residues. CDR1 and CDR2 (germline): ENHRY, SYGVKD. After removal of 5 bases from V and 6 bases from J, the junction contained 18 bases not matched to a gene. The CDR3 spells CAISPGVVKRELGNEQFF. Here the CDR3 DNA reads TGTGCCATCAGTCCAGGGGTCGTAAAGCGGGAGTTGGGCAATGAGCAGTTCTTC.

V is TRBV2 and J is TRBJ2-6; D gene uncertain. V was shortened by 3 bases and J by 4 bases, with 10 bases between the two germline ends. Germline assignment: CDR1 SNHLY and CDR2 FYNNEI. The CDR3 covers 15 residues. Written as DNA, the CDR3 is TGTGCCAGCAGTGAGGGTACGGCCGGGGCCAACGTCCTGACTTTC. Its protein product is CASSEGTAGANVLTF.

This clone was seen a single time. V and J are TRBV28 and TRBJ2-5, with D maybe TRBD1 (6 bases). This CDR3 is built from 13 residues. Trimming took off 5 bases at V and 4 bases at J, with 11 bases between the two ends. Germline V gene lookup returns CDR1 MDHEN and CDR2 SYDVKM. The CDR3 coding sequence is TGTGCCAGCAGTGAACAGGGCCCAGAGACCCAGTACTTC. Protein: CASSEQGPETQYF. Full variable domain (missing parts from reference TRBV28 and TRBJ2-5): DVKVTQSSRYLVKRTGEKVFLECVQDMDHENMFWYRQDPGLGLRLIYFSYDVKMKEKGDIPEGYSVSREKKERFSLILESASTNQTSMYLCASSEQGPETQYFGPGTRLLVL.

The table lists this clone with a few counts. The V gene is TRBV28, the J gene TRBJ2-1, with D possibly TRBD1 on 5 matching bases. Trimming removed 5 bases at V and 9 bases at J, with 17 bases between. The CDR3 is 14 amino acids. Germline CDR1 and CDR2: MDHEN and SYDVKM. CDR3 sequence (DNA): TGTGCCAGCAGTCCCAGGGCCGACGCGGTTGAGCAGTTCTTC. It translates to CASSPRADAVEQFF.

The CDR3 loop reads CASSIKEEGAPCEQYF. The CDR3 region has the DNA TGTGCCAGTAGTATAAAGGAAGAGGGAGCGCCGTGCGAGCAGTACTTC. The V and J genes are TRBV19 and TRBJ2-7; possible D gene TRBD2, 5 bases. V was cut by 2 bases and J by 6 bases, with 20 bases left in between. The CDR3 spans 16 residues. Germline V lookup: CDR1 LNHDA, CDR2 SQIVND (reference sequence).

The sample holds one count of this clone. V and J are TRBV7-9 and TRBJ2-1, with TRBD2 matching 9 bases. Germline CDR1 SEHNR, CDR2 FQNEAQ (reference sequence). This CDR3 comprises 13 residues. The ends lost 8 bases at V and 7 bases at J; junction bases unmatched: 6. The CDR3: CASGVAGDNEQFF. The CDR3 bases are TGTGCCAGCGGAGTAGCGGGAGATAATGAGCAGTTCTTC.

The chain combines TRBV19 with TRBJ2-5, with unresolved D. The CDR3 length is 13 residues. Germline V gives CDR1 LNHDA, CDR2 SQIVND (reference sequence). Between the trimmed V and J ends, which lost 7 bases and 1 base, there was a span of 10 bases. The CDR3 reads CASTPGRQETQYF. The CDR3 bases are TGTGCCAGTACCCCGGGCCGCCAAGAGACCCAGTACTTC.

The chain couples TRBV19 to TRBJ2-3, with TRBD1 as a possible D gene (6 bases). The V end lost 6 bases, the J end lost 4 bases, and 17 bases lay between the germline ends. CDR3 length equals 15 residues. Germline lookup yields CDR1 LNHDA and CDR2 SQIVND (reference sequence). The CDR3: CASRLRTDRPDTQYF. The CDR3 region has the DNA TGTGCCAGTAGACTCCGGACAGACCGTCCAGATACGCAGTATTTT. Combining the CDR3 with reference TRBV19 and TRBJ2-3 gives the whole variable domain DGGITQSPKYLFRKEGQNVTLSCEQNLNHDAMYWYRQDPGQGLRLIYYSQIVNDFQKGDIAEGYSVSREKKESFPLTVTSAQKNPTAFYLCASRLRTDRPDTQYFGPGTRLTVL.